These T cell receptor beta chains were read from a single sample in a study of T cells after yellow fever vaccination. TCRdb called the 5' RACE reads again in MiXCR, with one record for every CDR3 protein. The repertoire holds approximately 93,000 distinct CDR3 sequences, with under 7% as singletons. Material: CD8+ T cells sorted from PBMCs, obtained 10 days after the yellow fever booster vaccination. The origin of the receptors is a man younger than 35 who received the YFV17D yellow fever vaccine. The CDR3 runs from the conserved cysteine through the conserved F or W. A D gene is named only where the DNA matches it firmly. Rows may omit the clone size; those that give it use once, few, many or a size class.

clone_size j_call d_call v_call cdr3_aa cdr3_nt
many TRBJ2-3 TRBD2 TRBV20-1 CSASSAGGPYSTDTQYF TGCAGTGCTAGCTCGGCGGGGGGGCCGTACAGCACAGATACGCAGTATTTT
few TRBJ1-2 TRBD1 TRBV9 CASSPRDSPIYGYTF TGTGCCAGCAGCCCGCGGGACAGCCCTATCTATGGCTACACCTTC
few TRBJ2-1 NA TRBV7-8 CASNPLPQGINEQFF TGTGCCAGCAACCCTCTCCCCCAGGGTATTAATGAGCAGTTCTTC
NA TRBJ1-2 NA TRBV6-5 CASSSRTLLRRNYGYTF TGTGCCAGCAGTTCCCGAACCCTACTCAGGAGGAACTATGGCTACACCTTC
NA TRBJ2-1 NA TRBV11-1 CASSPTGAGIYNEQFF TGTGCCAGCAGCCCCACGGGGGCAGGGATATACAATGAGCAGTTCTTC
NA TRBJ2-1 NA TRBV20-1 CSASSGSSYNEQFF TGCAGTGCTAGTAGCGGCAGCTCCTACAATGAGCAGTTCTTC
NA TRBJ2-3 TRBD1 TRBV6-5 CASSDRADTQYF TGTGCCAGCAGTGACAGGGCAGATACGCAGTATTTT
NA TRBJ1-5 NA TRBV5-1 CASSLVQGNQPQHF TGCGCCAGCAGCTTGGTACAGGGAAATCAGCCCCAGCATTTT
many TRBJ2-4 NA TRBV7-6 CASSFERGGIQYF TGTGCCAGCAGCTTCGAGAGGGGCGGCATTCAGTACTTC
NA TRBJ2-1 NA TRBV3-1 CASSQGQLQFF TGTGCCAGCAGCCAAGGACAGTTGCAGTTCTTC
many TRBJ2-3 NA TRBV29-1 CSVEFLGPDTQYF TGCAGCGTTGAATTTCTGGGCCCAGATACGCAGTATTTT
many TRBJ2-7 NA TRBV7-6 CASSLGSGGLYEQYF TGTGCCAGCAGCTTAGGTAGTGGTGGTCTGTACGAGCAGTACTTC
NA TRBJ1-1 NA TRBV2 CASSTRSLNTEAFF TGTGCCAGCAGTACTCGGAGCTTGAACACTGAAGCTTTCTTT
few TRBJ2-3 TRBD2 TRBV20-1 CSARGVGELAETDTQYF TGCAGTGCTAGAGGCGTCGGGGAACTAGCGGAAACAGATACGCAGTATTTT
few TRBJ2-5 TRBD1 TRBV7-9 CASSSPPGQTQETQYF TGTGCCAGCAGCTCACCACCGGGACAGACCCAAGAGACCCAGTACTTC
NA TRBJ2-1 NA TRBV20-1 CSARDHANPNNEQFF TGCAGTGCTAGAGATCACGCTAACCCAAACAATGAGCAGTTCTTC
NA TRBJ2-1 NA TRBV7-9 CASSSSGLWGNEQFF TGTGCCAGCAGCTCCTCAGGCCTCTGGGGCAATGAGCAGTTCTTC
few TRBJ2-2 NA TRBV10-3 CAISPGANTGELFF TGTGCCATCAGTCCGGGAGCTAACACCGGGGAGCTGTTTTTT
NA TRBJ1-4 NA TRBV27 CASSLGQQNEKLFF TGTGCCAGCAGTCTTGGGCAGCAAAATGAAAAACTGTTTTTT
many TRBJ1-1 NA TRBV6-5 CASSYSNNEAFF TGTGCCAGCAGTTACTCGAATAACGAAGCTTTCTTT
NA TRBJ1-1 NA TRBV6-2/TRBV6-3 CASSYDRRNTEAFF TGTGCCAGCAGTTACGACAGGAGGAACACTGAAGCTTTCTTT
NA TRBJ1-2 NA TRBV5-6 CASSLGRRANYGYTF TGTGCCAGCAGCTTGGGAAGGAGAGCTAACTATGGCTACACCTTC
NA TRBJ2-5 NA TRBV7-2 CASSSAGGEKTQYF TGTGCCAGCAGCTCTGCCGGGGGAGAGAAGACCCAGTACTTC
few TRBJ1-2 TRBD1 TRBV7-9 CASSSGQGYYGYTF TGTGCCAGCAGTTCGGGACAGGGGTACTATGGCTACACCTTC
few TRBJ1-3 TRBD1 TRBV15 CATSTDIRDRERNTIYF TGTGCCACCAGCACGGACATCCGGGACAGGGAACGAAACACCATATATTTT
NA TRBJ2-2 TRBD1 TRBV6-4 CASSDGGQGQTGELFF TGTGCCAGCAGTGACGGAGGACAGGGTCAAACCGGGGAGCTGTTTTTT
NA TRBJ2-1 TRBD2 TRBV20-1 CSARGSYCGGPACPRALNEQFF TGCAGTGCTAGAGGCTCATACTGCGGGGGGCCGGCTTGTCCGCGAGCGCTCAATGAGCAGTTCTTC
NA TRBJ2-5 TRBD2 TRBV5-6 CASSSLTSFQETQYF TGTGCCAGCAGCTCCCTGACTAGCTTCCAAGAGACCCAGTACTTC
few TRBJ2-1 TRBD2 TRBV7-2 CASSHDLTSGHEQFF TGTGCCAGCAGCCACGATCTGACTAGCGGCCATGAGCAGTTCTTC
NA TRBJ2-3 NA TRBV5-4 CASSFAGPTDTQYF TGTGCCAGCAGCTTCGCGGGGCCCACAGATACGCAGTATTTT
NA TRBJ2-1 TRBD2 TRBV27 CASSLLAEGYNEQFF TGTGCCAGCAGTTTACTAGCGGAGGGTTACAATGAGCAGTTCTTC
NA TRBJ2-7 TRBD1 TRBV4-1 CASRYRSGTDSYEQYF TGCGCCAGCAGGTACCGCTCCGGGACAGACTCCTACGAGCAGTACTTC
NA TRBJ2-3 NA TRBV12-3/TRBV12-4 CASHTPAAAGTDTQYF TGTGCCAGCCATACTCCTGCTGCCGCGGGGACAGATACGCAGTATTTT
few TRBJ1-6 TRBD1 TRBV7-2 CASSLRGEFSPLHF TGTGCCAGCAGCCTCAGGGGGGAATTCTCACCCCTCCACTTT
many TRBJ1-1 NA TRBV20-1 CSARDIRGLVAFF TGCAGTGCTAGAGATATCAGGGGCCTGGTGGCTTTCTTT
NA TRBJ2-2 TRBD1 TRBV4-1 CASSQDDRGVTGELFF TGCGCCAGCAGCCAAGACGACAGGGGGGTCACCGGGGAGCTGTTTTTT
NA TRBJ2-2 NA TRBV7-9 CASSFPGELFF TGTGCCAGCAGCTTTCCCGGGGAGCTGTTTTTT
many TRBJ2-5 TRBD1 TRBV10-3 CAISDGDRGETQYF TGTGCCATCAGTGACGGGGACAGGGGGGAGACCCAGTACTTC
NA TRBJ1-3 NA TRBV14 CASSPTGSGNTIYF TGTGCCAGCAGCCCCACAGGGTCTGGAAACACCATATATTTT
many TRBJ2-7 NA TRBV6-2/TRBV6-3 CASSYSTSYEQYF TGTGCCAGCAGTTACTCGACCAGCTACGAGCAGTACTTC
few TRBJ2-3 NA TRBV4-1 CASSEEWGSTDTQYF TGCGCCAGCAGCGAGGAATGGGGGAGCACAGATACGCAGTATTTT
few TRBJ2-5 NA TRBV5-1 CASSLPPGDPQETQYF TGCGCCAGCAGCTTGCCACCGGGGGACCCCCAAGAGACCCAGTACTTC